The 18 T cell receptor beta chains below were found in one sample sequenced in a study of T-cell memory formation after mild COVID-19. TCRdb re-called the 5' RACE reads with MiXCR, one entry per CDR3 protein. The sample yields just under 550,000 distinct CDR3 sequences, roughly 21% seen once. Input material: PBMCs or a T cell subset sorted from them (not recorded which). These receptors came from an adult woman who had mild COVID-19 (a few samples of this study predate the infection). Cell type and time point are not known.

V and J are TRBV19 and TRBJ1-1; weak D call: TRBD1 (6 bases). The CDR3 is 15 residues long. Deletions cut 0 bases from V and 6 bases from J, with 14 bases between. Germline-derived CDR1 and CDR2 are LNHDA and SQIVND (reference sequence). The CDR3 reads CASSIDRGVRAEAFF. CDR3 nucleotides: TGTGCCAGTAGTATAGATAGGGGGGTAAGGGCTGAAGCTTTCTTT.

This chain joins TRBV6-1 and TRBJ2-1; 12 positions match TRBD2. V lost 4 bases, J lost 7 bases, and 8 bases stayed unmatched. Germline V gives CDR1 MNHNS, CDR2 SASEGT. The CDR3 is 16 residues long. The CDR3 bases are TGTGCCAGCAGTGCTAGACTAGCGGGAGCGAGGAATGAGCAGTTCTTC. Amino acid sequence: CASSARLAGARNEQFF.

This chain joins TRBV19 and TRBJ1-1, with a tentative D call TRBD1 (5 bases). The V gene's germline CDR1 is LNHDA and CDR2 SQIVND (reference sequence). Trimming pared 5 bases from V and 6 bases from J, leaving 13 bases between. The CDR3 is 13 amino acids. Here the CDR3 DNA reads TGTGCCAGTAGTCCGTTCCGGGGGGCTGAAGCTTTCTTT. The encoded protein is CASSPFRGAEAFF.

This clonotype was seen at least ten times. The chain is built from TRBV12-3 or TRBV12-4 and TRBJ2-7; the match to TRBD2 covers 13 bases. CDR3 length: 13 amino acids. The ends lost 7 bases at V and 5 bases at J; junction bases unmatched: 2. The CDR3 protein is CASTTSGRDEQYF. The DNA of the CDR3 is TGTGCCAGCACCACTAGCGGGAGGGACGAGCAGTACTTC.

This clonotype was picked up a small number of times. CDR3 bases: TGCAGCGTTGAACTTACGTACGAGCAGTACTTC. Translated: CSVELTYEQYF. The chain is built from TRBV29-1 and TRBJ2-7; no firm D call. Germline CDR1 and CDR2: SQVTM and ANQGSEA. The V and J ends lost 2 bases and 4 bases respectively, with 6 bases between them. The CDR3 is made up of 11 amino acids.

The genes are TRBV4-3 and TRBJ2-7; 15 bases are shared with TRBD2. Germline-derived CDR1 and CDR2 are LGHNA and YSLEER. CDR3 length: 17 residues. V was clipped by 3 bases and J by 6 bases; unmatched bases: 9. CDR3 protein: CASSQAPAGLAGGEQYF. CDR3 coding DNA: TGCGCCAGCAGCCAGGCCCCGGCGGGACTAGCGGGAGGCGAGCAGTACTTC.

The chain combines TRBV4-1 with TRBJ2-6, with 8 nucleotides matching TRBD2. Germline assignment: CDR1 MGHRA and CDR2 YSYEKL. V shed 0 bases, J shed 2 bases, and the junction held 6 bases outside the gene matches. The CDR3 is 18 amino acids. CDR3 region: CASSQEGSGGAGANVLTF. For the CDR3, the DNA is TGCGCCAGCAGCCAAGAGGGATCCGGGGGGGCTGGGGCCAACGTCCTGACTTTC.

This clonotype was detected ten times or more. V and J are TRBV4-3 and TRBJ2-1; D is ambiguous. The CDR3 has 16 amino acids. Trimming removed 0 bases at V and 2 bases at J, with 11 bases between. CDR1 and CDR2 (germline): LGHNA, YSLEER. The CDR3 region has the DNA TGCGCCAGCAGCCAAGATCTAGAGCCCACCTACAATGAGCAGTTCTTC. Its translation: CASSQDLEPTYNEQFF.

This chain connects TRBV28 to TRBJ2-7, with D possibly being TRBD1 or TRBD2 (6 bases each). The germline V gene encodes CDR1 MDHEN and CDR2 SYDVKM. This CDR3 region has 15 residues. V dropped 3 bases and J dropped 6 bases, with 18 bases sitting between them. The CDR3: CASSFYPGAVGEQYF. Written as DNA, the CDR3 is TGTGCCAGCAGTTTCTATCCGGGGGCAGTCGGCGAGCAGTACTTC.

The gene calls are TRBV12-3 or TRBV12-4 and TRBJ2-1, with 10 bases matching TRBD2. V lost 4 bases and J lost 4; bases outside the gene matches: 7. This CDR3 contains 16 residues. The CDR3 reads CASSSSGTSEYNEQFF. The CDR3 DNA reads as TGTGCCAGCAGTTCCTCCGGGACTAGCGAATACAATGAGCAGTTCTTC.

In this sample, this clonotype turned up a few times. This chain joins TRBV20-1 and TRBJ1-6, with a weak D call TRBD1 (5 bases). Per the germline V gene, CDR1 is DFQATT and CDR2 is SNEGSKA (reference sequence). The CDR3 totals 17 residues. With 1 base removed from V and 0 bases from J, the gap between germline ends came to 13 bases. DNA for the CDR3: TGCAGTGCTAGAGGGACACCACCAAGCTCCTATAATTCACCCCTCCACTTT. Amino acids: CSARGTPPSSYNSPLHF.

This clonotype has ten or more counts. The rearrangement joins TRBV3-1 to TRBJ1-5; 11 positions agree with TRBD1. CDR1 is LGHDT and CDR2 is YNNKEL in the germline V gene (reference sequence). The CDR3 spans 15 residues. With 4 bases clipped from V and 1 base from J, the junction kept 0 bases outside the gene matches. The CDR3 here is CASSRTGGSNQPQHF. The CDR3 DNA reads as TGTGCCAGCAGCCGGACAGGGGGCAGCAATCAGCCCCAGCATTTT.

This chain connects TRBV3-1 to TRBJ2-1, with 7 bases lining up with TRBD1. From germline, CDR1 is LGHDT and CDR2 YNNKEL (reference sequence). This CDR3 spans 14 amino acids. Trimming removed 5 bases from V and 6 bases from J; junction bases left unmatched: 7. The CDR3 protein is CASSLRTGANEQFF. Here the CDR3 DNA reads TGTGCCAGCAGCTTGCGGACAGGTGCCAATGAGCAGTTCTTC.

The chain uses TRBV27 and TRBJ2-5; TRBD2 matches at 10 bases. CDR3 length: 18 residues. V lost 4 bases, J lost 1 base, and 12 bases stayed unmatched. Germline loops: CDR1 MNHEY, CDR2 SMNVEV (reference sequence). The CDR3 nucleotides read TGTGCCAGCAGTTCCCTAGCGGGAGAGGGGGAATTCCAAGAGACCCAGTACTTC. Amino acid sequence: CASSSLAGEGEFQETQYF.

This clonotype was detected only a few times. The genes are TRBV11-2 and TRBJ2-5; a weak D match, TRBD2 (5 bases). CDR3 length: 12 residues. Germline loops: CDR1 SGHAT, CDR2 FQNNGV. With 7 bases removed from V and 7 bases from J, the gap between germline ends came to 13 bases. The CDR3 nucleotides read TGTGCCAGCATGGCGGGCCTCGGGACCCAGTACTTC. Residues: CASMAGLGTQYF.

The rearrangement links TRBV29-1 to TRBJ1-2; tentatively, D is TRBD1 (6 bases). The CDR3 is made up of 11 amino acids. Germline V gene sequence: CDR1 SQVTM, CDR2 ANQGSEA. Between the trimmed V and J ends, which lost 6 bases and 3 bases, there was a span of 8 bases. The CDR3 DNA reads TGCAGCGTCGGGGGCTACTATGGCTACACCTTC. This sequence encodes CSVGGYYGYTF.

The chain joins TRBV7-8 to TRBJ1-5; D is unresolved. The germline gives CDR1 SGHVS, CDR2 FQNEAQ. V gave up 7 bases and J gave up 9 bases, with 19 bases separating them. The CDR3 contains 14 residues. The CDR3 protein is CASTRLREDGPQHF. CDR3 DNA sequence: TGTGCCAGCACCCGTCTGCGGGAGGACGGGCCCCAGCATTTT.

This chain links TRBV2 with TRBJ2-7; TRBD1 matches 8 bases. Germline CDR1 SNHLY, CDR2 FYNNEI. The trim removed 6 bases at V and 2 bases at J, leaving 3 bases unmatched. This CDR3 is 13 amino acids long. CDR3 sequence: CASRVDRAYEQYF. In DNA, the CDR3 is TGTGCCAGCAGAGTGGACAGGGCCTACGAGCAGTACTTC.